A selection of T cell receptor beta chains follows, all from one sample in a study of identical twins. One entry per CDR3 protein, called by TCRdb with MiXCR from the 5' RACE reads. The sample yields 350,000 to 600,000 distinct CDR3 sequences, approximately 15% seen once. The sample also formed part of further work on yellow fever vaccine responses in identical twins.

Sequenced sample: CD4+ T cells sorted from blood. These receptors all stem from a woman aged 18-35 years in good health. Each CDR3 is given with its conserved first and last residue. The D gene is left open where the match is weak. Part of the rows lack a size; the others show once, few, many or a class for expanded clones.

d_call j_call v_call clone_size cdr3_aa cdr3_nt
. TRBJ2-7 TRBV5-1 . CASSFKLGAVEQYF TGCGCCAGCAGCTTTAAACTGGGTGCGGTCGAGCAGTACTTC
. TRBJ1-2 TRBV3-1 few CASSHPVGYGYTF TGTGCCAGCAGCCATCCGGTGGGCTATGGCTACACCTTC
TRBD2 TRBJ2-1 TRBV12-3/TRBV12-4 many CASSLGWTSGYNEQFF TGTGCCAGCAGTTTAGGATGGACTAGCGGCTACAATGAGCAGTTCTTC
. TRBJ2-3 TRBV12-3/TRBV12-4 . CAISFRGRTTSTDTQYF TGTGCCATCAGTTTCAGGGGCCGGACTACGTCCACAGATACGCAGTATTTT
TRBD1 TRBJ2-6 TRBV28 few CASSDRGTGANVLTF TGTGCCAGCAGTGACAGGGGCACTGGGGCCAACGTCCTGACTTTC
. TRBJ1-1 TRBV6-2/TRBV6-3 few CASSQAANTEAFF TGTGCCAGCAGTCAAGCCGCGAACACTGAAGCTTTCTTT
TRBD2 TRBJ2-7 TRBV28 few CASSLLSSGGYEQYF TGTGCCAGCAGTTTACTTTCGAGCGGGGGATACGAGCAGTACTTC
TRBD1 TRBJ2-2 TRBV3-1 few CASSQRGRHGELFF TGTGCCAGCAGCCAGAGGGGGCGCCACGGGGAGCTGTTTTTT
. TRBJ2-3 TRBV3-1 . CASSREAADTQYF TGTGCCAGCAGCCGTGAGGCGGCAGATACGCAGTATTTT
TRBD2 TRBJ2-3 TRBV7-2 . CASSYLAGVEDTQYF TGTGCCAGCAGCTACCTAGCGGGAGTGGAAGATACGCAGTATTTT
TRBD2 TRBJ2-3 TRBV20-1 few CSAAGTTSTDTQYF TGCAGTGCAGCCGGGACTACGAGCACAGATACGCAGTATTTT
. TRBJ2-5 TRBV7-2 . CASSRATQETQYF TGTGCCAGCAGCCGAGCTACACAAGAGACCCAGTACTTC
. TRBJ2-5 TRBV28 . CASGLRRLAETQYF TGTGCCAGCGGACTCCGACGGCTCGCAGAGACCCAGTACTTC
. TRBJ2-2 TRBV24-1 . CATSNPVGPSNTGELFF TGTGCCACCAGTAACCCCGTGGGGCCATCGAACACCGGGGAGCTGTTTTTT
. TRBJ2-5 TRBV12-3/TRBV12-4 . CASSLWPVISYTQYF TGTGCCAGCAGTTTATGGCCTGTAATTTCGTACACCCAGTACTTC
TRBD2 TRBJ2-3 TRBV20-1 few CSAERRTSGIQADTQYF TGCAGTGCAGAGCGCAGGACTAGCGGAATTCAAGCAGATACGCAGTATTTT
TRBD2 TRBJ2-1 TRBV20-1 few CSAITSGSYNEQFF TGCAGTGCCATTACCAGCGGGAGCTACAATGAGCAGTTCTTC
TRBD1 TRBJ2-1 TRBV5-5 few CASRLQGAHGYNEQFF TGTGCCAGCAGGTTACAGGGGGCACATGGATACAATGAGCAGTTCTTC
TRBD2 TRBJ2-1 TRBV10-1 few CASSDAGGSYNEQFF TGCGCCAGCAGTGACGCGGGAGGCTCCTACAATGAGCAGTTCTTC
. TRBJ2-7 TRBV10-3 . CAIKRGLPYEQYF TGTGCCATCAAGCGCGGGCTCCCCTACGAGCAGTACTTC
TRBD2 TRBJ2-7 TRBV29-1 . CSVARTSGIKEQYF TGCAGCGTCGCCCGGACTAGCGGGATTAAGGAGCAGTACTTC
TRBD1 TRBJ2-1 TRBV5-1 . CASSLETGGNEQFF TGCGCCAGCAGCTTGGAGACAGGGGGCAATGAGCAGTTCTTC
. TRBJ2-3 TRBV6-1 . CASRGRISTDTQYF TGTGCCAGCAGGGGGAGGATAAGCACAGATACGCAGTATTTT
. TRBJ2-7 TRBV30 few CAWSVRGFEQYF TGTGCCTGGAGTGTACGGGGGTTCGAGCAGTACTTC
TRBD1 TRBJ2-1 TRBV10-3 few CADNRDRDNEQFF TGTGCCGACAACCGGGACAGAGACAATGAGCAGTTCTTC
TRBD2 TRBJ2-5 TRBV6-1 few CDLGTSGTVETQYF TGTGACTTAGGGACTAGCGGGACCGTGGAGACCCAGTACTTC
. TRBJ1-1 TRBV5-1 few CASSLAPADTEAFF TGCGCCAGCAGCTTGGCCCCGGCGGACACTGAAGCTTTCTTT
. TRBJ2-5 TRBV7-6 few CASSSIGDQYF TGTGCCAGCAGCTCGATAGGGGATCAGTACTTC
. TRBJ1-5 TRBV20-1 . CSARDLTVYNQPQHF TGCAGTGCTAGAGATTTGACAGTGTACAATCAGCCCCAGCATTTT
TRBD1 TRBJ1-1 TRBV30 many CAWSGQGNTEAFF TGTGCCTGGAGCGGACAGGGTAACACTGAAGCTTTCTTT
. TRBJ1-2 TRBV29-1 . CSVVGSENGYTF TGCAGCGTTGTAGGCTCTGAGAATGGCTACACCTTC
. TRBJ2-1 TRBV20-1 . CSAARDVGTDEQFF TGCAGTGCTGCCCGGGATGTGGGGACGGATGAGCAGTTCTTC
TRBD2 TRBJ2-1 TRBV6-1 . CASSEVLLAGLYNEQFF TGTGCCAGCAGTGAAGTGTTACTAGCGGGACTTTACAATGAGCAGTTCTTC
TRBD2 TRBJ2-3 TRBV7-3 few CASSPIAGAGPVTQYF TGTGCCAGCAGCCCTATAGCGGGGGCCGGTCCGGTTACGCAGTATTTT
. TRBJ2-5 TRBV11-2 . CASSTPSRVQETQYF TGTGCCAGCAGCACACCCTCACGTGTACAAGAGACCCAGTACTTC
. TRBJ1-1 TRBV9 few CASSVAAANTEAFF TGTGCCAGCAGCGTAGCGGCAGCGAACACTGAAGCTTTCTTT
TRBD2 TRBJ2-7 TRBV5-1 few CASSIGTSGSYEQYF TGCGCCAGCAGCATAGGGACTAGCGGGAGTTACGAGCAGTACTTC
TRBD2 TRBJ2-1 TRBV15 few CATSSGLAGVKYNEQFF TGTGCCACCAGCAGCGGACTAGCGGGAGTTAAATACAATGAGCAGTTCTTC
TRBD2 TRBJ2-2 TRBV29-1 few CSVKAGTSGYTGELFF TGCAGCGTTAAGGCGGGGACTAGCGGTTACACCGGGGAGCTGTTTTTT
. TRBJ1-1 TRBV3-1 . CASSHTGLSKRAGAFF TGTGCCAGCAGCCATACAGGCCTCTCCAAACGTGCGGGTGCTTTCTTT
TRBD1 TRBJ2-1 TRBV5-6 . CASSFGTGLREQFF TGTGCCAGCAGCTTTGGGACAGGGCTCAGGGAGCAGTTCTTC
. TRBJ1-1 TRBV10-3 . CAIKGQNTEAFF TGTGCCATCAAAGGACAGAACACTGAAGCTTTCTTT
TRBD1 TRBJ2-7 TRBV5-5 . CASSLRLRTGSDEQYF TGTGCCAGCAGCTTGAGGTTGAGGACAGGGAGTGACGAGCAGTACTTC
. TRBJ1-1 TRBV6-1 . CASSDRPVDGGNTEAFF TGTGCCAGCAGTGATCGGCCAGTCGACGGTGGGAACACTGAAGCTTTCTTT
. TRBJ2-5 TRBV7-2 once CASSLVSGRGGGETQYF TGTGCCAGCAGCTTAGTATCCGGCAGGGGGGGAGGAGAGACCCAGTACTTC
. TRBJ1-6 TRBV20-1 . CSAVRGRVSSPLHF TGCAGTGCCGTTAGGGGCAGGGTGAGCTCACCCCTCCACTTT
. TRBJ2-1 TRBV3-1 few CASSDETKNEQFF TGTGCCAGCAGCGACGAAACAAAGAATGAGCAGTTCTTC
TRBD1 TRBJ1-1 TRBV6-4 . CASTSTAGGSTEAFF TGTGCCAGCACTTCCACGGCAGGGGGAAGCACTGAAGCTTTCTTT
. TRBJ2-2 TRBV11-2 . CASSLSTPGTKTGELFF TGTGCCAGCAGCCTGAGCACCCCCGGGACAAAAACCGGGGAGCTGTTTTTT
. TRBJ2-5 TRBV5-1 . CASSVGTVRETQYF TGCGCCAGCAGCGTGGGGACGGTCCGCGAGACCCAGTACTTC
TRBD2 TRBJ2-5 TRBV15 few CATSKPSGRSGGETQYF TGTGCCACCAGCAAACCTAGCGGGAGGTCCGGGGGAGAGACCCAGTACTTC
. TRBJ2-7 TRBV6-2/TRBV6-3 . CASSYRNSYEQYF TGTGCCAGCAGTTACAGGAATTCCTACGAGCAGTACTTC
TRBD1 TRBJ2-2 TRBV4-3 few CASSHLGTGQTGELFF TGCGCCAGCAGCCATCTGGGGACAGGCCAAACCGGGGAGCTGTTTTTT
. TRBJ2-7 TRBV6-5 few CASSYPTIGSSYYEQYF TGTGCCAGCAGTTACCCGACCATCGGGTCCTCCTACTACGAGCAGTACTTC
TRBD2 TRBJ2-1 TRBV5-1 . CASSSPPGLAGSHEQFF TGCGCCAGCAGCTCCCCGCCGGGACTAGCGGGGTCTCATGAGCAGTTCTTC